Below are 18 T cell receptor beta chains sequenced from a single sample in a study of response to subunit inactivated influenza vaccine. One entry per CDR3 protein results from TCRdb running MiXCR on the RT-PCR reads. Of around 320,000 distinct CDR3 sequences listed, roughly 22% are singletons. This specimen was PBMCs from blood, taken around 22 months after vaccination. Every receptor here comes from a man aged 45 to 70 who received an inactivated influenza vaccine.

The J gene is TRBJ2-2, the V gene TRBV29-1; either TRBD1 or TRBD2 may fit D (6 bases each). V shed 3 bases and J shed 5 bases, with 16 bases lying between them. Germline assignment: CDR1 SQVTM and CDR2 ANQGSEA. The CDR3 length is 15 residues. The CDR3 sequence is CSVELPRGRTGELFF. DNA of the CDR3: TGCAGCGTTGAGCTTCCCCGGGGGCGAACCGGGGAGCTGTTTTTT.

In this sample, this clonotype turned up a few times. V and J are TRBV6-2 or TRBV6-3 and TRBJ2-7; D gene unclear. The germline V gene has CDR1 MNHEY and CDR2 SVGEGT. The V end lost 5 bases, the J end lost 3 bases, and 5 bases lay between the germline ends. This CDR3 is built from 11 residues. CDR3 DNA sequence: TGTGCCAGCAGTCACATCTACGAGCAGTACTTC. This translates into CASSHIYEQYF.

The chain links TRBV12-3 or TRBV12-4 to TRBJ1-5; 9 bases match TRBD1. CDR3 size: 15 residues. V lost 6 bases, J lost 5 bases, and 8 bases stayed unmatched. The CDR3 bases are TGTGCCAGCAGCAGAACAGGGGGCGCGGATCAGCCCCAGCATTTT. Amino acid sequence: CASSRTGGADQPQHF.

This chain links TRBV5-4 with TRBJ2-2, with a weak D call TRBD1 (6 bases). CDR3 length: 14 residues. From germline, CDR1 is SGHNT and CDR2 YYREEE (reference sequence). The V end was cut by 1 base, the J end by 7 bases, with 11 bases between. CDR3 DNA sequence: TGTGCCAGCAGCTTGCAGGGGTCTAGCGGGGAGCTGTTTTTT. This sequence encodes CASSLQGSSGELFF.

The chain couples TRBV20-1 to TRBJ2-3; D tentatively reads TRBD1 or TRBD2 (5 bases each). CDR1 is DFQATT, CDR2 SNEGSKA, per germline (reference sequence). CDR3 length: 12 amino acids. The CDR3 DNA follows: TGCAGCAAGGGACCTAGCACAGATACGCAGTATTTT. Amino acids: CSKGPSTDTQYF.

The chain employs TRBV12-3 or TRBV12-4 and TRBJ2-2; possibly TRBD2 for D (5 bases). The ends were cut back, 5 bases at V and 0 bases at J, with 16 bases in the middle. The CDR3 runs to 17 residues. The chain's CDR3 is CASSLFWTGTNTGELFF. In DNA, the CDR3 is TGTGCCAGCAGTCTCTTTTGGACTGGCACGAACACCGGGGAGCTGTTTTTT.

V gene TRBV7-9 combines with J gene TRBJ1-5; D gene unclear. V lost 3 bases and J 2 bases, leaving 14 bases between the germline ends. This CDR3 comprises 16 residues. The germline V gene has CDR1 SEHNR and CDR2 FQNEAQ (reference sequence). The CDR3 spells CASSFKPREGNQPQHF. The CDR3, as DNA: TGTGCCAGCAGCTTTAAACCCCGCGAGGGCAATCAGCCCCAGCATTTT.

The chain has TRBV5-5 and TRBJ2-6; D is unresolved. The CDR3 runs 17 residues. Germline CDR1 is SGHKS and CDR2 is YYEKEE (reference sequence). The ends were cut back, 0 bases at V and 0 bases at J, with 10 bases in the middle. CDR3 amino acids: CASSLEQLSSGANVLTF. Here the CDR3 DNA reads TGTGCCAGCAGCTTGGAACAGCTCAGCTCTGGGGCCAACGTCCTGACTTTC.

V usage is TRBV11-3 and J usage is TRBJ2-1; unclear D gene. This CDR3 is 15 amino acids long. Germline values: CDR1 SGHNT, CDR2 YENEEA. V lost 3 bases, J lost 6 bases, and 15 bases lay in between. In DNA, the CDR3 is TGTGCCAGCAGCTTTGGGTCCTCTATCTTCAATGAGCAGTTCTTC. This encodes CASSFGSSIFNEQFF.

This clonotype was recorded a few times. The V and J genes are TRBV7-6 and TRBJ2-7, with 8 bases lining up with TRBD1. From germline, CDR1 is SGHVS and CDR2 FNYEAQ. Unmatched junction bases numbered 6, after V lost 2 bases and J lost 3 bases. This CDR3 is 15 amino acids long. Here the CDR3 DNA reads TGTGCCAGCAGCTTAAGTACAGGGGGTATCTACGAGCAGTACTTC. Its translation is CASSLSTGGIYEQYF.

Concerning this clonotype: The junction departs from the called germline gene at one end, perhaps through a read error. The CDR3 sequence is CASSVAGGNTEAFF. Here the CDR3 DNA reads TGTGCCAGCAGCGTAGCAGGGGGGAACACTGAAGCTTTCTTT. The chain couples TRBV7-6 to TRBJ1-1; 7 nucleotides agree with TRBD1. Germline V gives CDR1 SGHVS, CDR2 FNYEAQ. CDR3 size: 14 residues. Using reference TRBV7-6 and TRBJ1-1 for the parts outside the CDR3, the full variable domain is GAGVSQSPRYKVTKRGQDVALRCDPISGHVSLYWYRQALGQGPEFLTYFNYEAQQDKSGLPNDRFSAERPEGSISTLTIQRTEQRDSAMYRCASSVAGGNTEAFFGQGTRLTVV.

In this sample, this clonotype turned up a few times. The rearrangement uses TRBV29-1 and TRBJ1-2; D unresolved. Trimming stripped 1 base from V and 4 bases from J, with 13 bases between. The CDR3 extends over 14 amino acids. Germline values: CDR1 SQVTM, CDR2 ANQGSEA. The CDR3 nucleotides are TGCAGCGTTGAAGGCGGCACCACAGCCTATGGCTACACCTTC. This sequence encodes CSVEGGTTAYGYTF.

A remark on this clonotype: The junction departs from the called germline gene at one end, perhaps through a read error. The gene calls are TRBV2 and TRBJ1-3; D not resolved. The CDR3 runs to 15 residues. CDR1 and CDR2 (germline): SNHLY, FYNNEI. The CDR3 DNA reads TGTGCCAGCAGTGGAAACGCGTACTCTGGAAACATCATATATTTT. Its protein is CASSGNAYSGNIIYF.

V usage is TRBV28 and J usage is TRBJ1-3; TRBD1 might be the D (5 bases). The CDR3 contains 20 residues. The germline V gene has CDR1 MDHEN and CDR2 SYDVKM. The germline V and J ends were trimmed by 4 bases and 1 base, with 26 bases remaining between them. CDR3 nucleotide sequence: TGTGCCAGCAGTTCCTTCGGGACCGATCCCCGTTTTTGGTCTGGAAACACCATATATTTT. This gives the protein CASSSFGTDPRFWSGNTIYF.

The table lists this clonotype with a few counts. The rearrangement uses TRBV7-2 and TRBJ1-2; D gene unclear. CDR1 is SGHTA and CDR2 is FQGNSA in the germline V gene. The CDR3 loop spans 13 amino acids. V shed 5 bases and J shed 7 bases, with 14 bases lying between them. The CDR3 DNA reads TGTGCCAGCAGCCCGCGGGAGGGAGGTGGCTACACCTTC. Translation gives CASSPREGGGYTF.

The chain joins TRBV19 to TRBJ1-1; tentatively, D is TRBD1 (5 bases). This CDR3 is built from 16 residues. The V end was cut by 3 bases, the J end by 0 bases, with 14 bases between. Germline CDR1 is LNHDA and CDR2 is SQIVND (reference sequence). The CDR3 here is CASSIILAGVNTEAFF. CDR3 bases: TGTGCCAGTAGTATCATTCTGGCGGGGGTGAACACTGAAGCTTTCTTT.

DNA for the CDR3: TGCGCCAGCAGCTTGGATGTGACATACTACAATGAGCAGTTCTTC. Protein product: CASSLDVTYYNEQFF. J is TRBJ2-1 and V is TRBV5-1; no clear D. Germline V gene sequence: CDR1 SGHRS, CDR2 YFSETQ. The germline V and J ends were trimmed by 0 bases and 3 bases, with 10 bases remaining between them. The CDR3 contains 15 residues.

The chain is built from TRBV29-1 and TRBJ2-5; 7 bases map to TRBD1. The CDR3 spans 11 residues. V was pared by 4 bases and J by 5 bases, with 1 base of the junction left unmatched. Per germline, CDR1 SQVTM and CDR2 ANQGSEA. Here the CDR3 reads CSVGQGETQYF. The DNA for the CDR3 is TGCAGCGTTGGACAGGGTGAGACCCAGTACTTC.